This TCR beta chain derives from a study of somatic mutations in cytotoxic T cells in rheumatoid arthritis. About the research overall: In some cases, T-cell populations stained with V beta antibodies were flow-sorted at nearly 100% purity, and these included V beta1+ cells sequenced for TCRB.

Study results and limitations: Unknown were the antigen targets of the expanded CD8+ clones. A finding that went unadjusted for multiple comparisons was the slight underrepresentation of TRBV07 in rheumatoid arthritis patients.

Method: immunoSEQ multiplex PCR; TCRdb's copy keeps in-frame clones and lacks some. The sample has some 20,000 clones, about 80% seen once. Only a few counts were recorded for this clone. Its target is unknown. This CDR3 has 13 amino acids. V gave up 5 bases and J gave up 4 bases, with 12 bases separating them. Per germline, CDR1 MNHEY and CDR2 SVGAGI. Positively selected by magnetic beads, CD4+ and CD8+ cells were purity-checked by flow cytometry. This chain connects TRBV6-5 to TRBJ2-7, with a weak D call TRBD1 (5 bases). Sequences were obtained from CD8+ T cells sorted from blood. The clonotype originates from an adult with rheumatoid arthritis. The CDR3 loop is CASSPGARYEQYV. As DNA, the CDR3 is TGTGCCAGCAGTCCTGGGGCCCGTTACGAGCAGTACGTC.